These 2 T cell receptor beta chains share one sample of origin, sequenced in a study of vaccination effects on CD4 cells after COVID-19 (dated 2022 in TCRdb). To identify antigen-specific CD4+ T cell clonotypes by their expansion, the ViraFEST assay first stimulated PBMC with viral peptide pools and then applied TCR sequencing. After less than 13 days of culture, CD4+ T cells were isolated with the EasySep CD4+ T cell isolation kit. Participants received two doses of either the BNT162b2 or the mRNA-1273 mRNA SARS-CoV-2 vaccine. Library creation used the immunoSEQ multiplex PCR assay. The clones in this table, taken by TCRdb from immuneACCESS, are in-frame only. Not every clone is retained; where verified, under half of the shortfall comes from an unresolved V gene, and the cause of the rest is unknown. For this sample the table gives 20,000 to 30,000 clones, of which roughly two thirds were detected only once. Roughly 8.7% of the sample comes from the top ten.

The antigens of these receptors remain unknown. The sequencing used CD4+ T cells from PBMCs cultured with SARS-CoV-2 spike peptides, collected after COVID-19 vaccination. In the paper's terms, the cell subset or site label means: SARS-CoV-2 spike overlapping peptide pool stimulation. The receptors stem from a human donor who received a COVID-19 vaccine.

This chain connects TRBV7-7 to TRBJ1-3; D unclear. The CDR3 runs 13 residues. Trimming left V 5 bases short and J 4 bases short, with 9 bases between. Germline V lookup: CDR1 SSHAT, CDR2 FNYEAQ (reference sequence). In DNA form, the CDR3 reads TGTGCCAGCAGCCCCAGCCCCGGAAACACCATATATTTT. Translating it yields CASSPSPGNTIYF.

The DNA of the CDR3 is TGTGCCAGCAGCTTAGGAGGGTTAGATACGCAGTATTTT. Translated, it gives CASSLGGLDTQYF. The V gene is TRBV7-6, the J gene TRBJ2-3, with D perhaps matching TRBD2 (5 bases). CDR3 length: 13 amino acids. CDR1 is SGHVS, CDR2 FNYEAQ, per germline. Trimming stripped 1 base from V and 5 bases from J, with 7 bases between.